The present T cell receptor (beta chain) was sequenced within a study of CD8 T cells in ankylosing spondylitis. Quantitative 5'-RACE was performed with molecular barcodes, and it yielded the TCR beta libraries. TCRdb recomputed calls from the 5' RACE reads with MiXCR, one row per CDR3 protein. Of hundreds of thousands of distinct CDR3 sequences in the sample, approximately 12% were seen once. This CDR3 has 14 amino acids. Germline values: CDR1 SQVTM, CDR2 ANQGSEA. The ends lost 7 bases at V and 3 bases at J; junction bases unmatched: 4. General observations from the study: What appeared characteristic of ankylosing spondylitis blood was a TCR beta motif of under 10 highly homologous variants.

Regarding this clonotype: Its matching antigen is unknown.

Sequenced material: blood, either unsorted or a sorted T cell fraction (not recorded which). The receptor's source is a male donor with ankylosing spondylitis. The chain couples TRBV29-1 to TRBJ2-2; 11 bases agree with TRBD1. The CDR3 sequence: CSGTGGLDTGELFF. CDR3 nucleotide sequence: TGCAGCGGGACAGGGGGCCTGGACACCGGGGAGCTGTTTTTT.